The 6 T cell receptor beta chains reported below all come from one sample, sequenced in a study of blood T cell repertoires in COVID-19. Profiled with immunoSEQ multiplex PCR; TCRdb holds only in-frame clones, not every one. The sample shows under 350,000 clones, approximately 85% of them seen only once. Input material: peripheral blood. These receptors originate from a woman in her 70s with acute or convalescent COVID-19.

The chain couples TRBV6-5 to TRBJ1-2, with D tentatively TRBD1 (6 bases). The V and J ends lost 5 bases and 8 bases respectively, with 18 bases between them. Germline CDR1 and CDR2: MNHEY and SVGAGI. This CDR3 has 14 amino acids. The CDR3 reads CASSLGGAQKGYTF. The CDR3 bases are TGTGCCAGCAGTCTCGGGGGGGCGCAGAAAGGCTACACCTTC.

This chain uses TRBV19 with TRBJ1-4; 9 bases match TRBD1. The CDR3 length is 16 residues. The germline CDR1 and CDR2 sequences are LNHDA and SQIVND (reference sequence). V shed 3 bases, J shed 3 bases, and the junction held 5 bases outside the gene matches. CDR3 nucleotide sequence: TGTGCCAGTAGTATCGGACAGGGGCGATCTAATGAAAAACTGTTTTTT. Translating it yields CASSIGQGRSNEKLFF.

The rearrangement uses TRBV24-1 and TRBJ2-3; the match to TRBD2 covers 7 bases. V lost 5 bases, J lost 7 bases, and 8 bases stayed unmatched. Germline lookup yields CDR1 KGHDR and CDR2 SFDVKD. The CDR3 is 14 amino acids. The CDR3 region has the DNA TGTGCCACCAGTGGGGGGGGTACTTTTTATACGCAGTATTTT. Protein product: CATSGGGTFYTQYF.

The CDR3 DNA is TGTGCCTGGAGTGGGGGACAGGGTGGAAACACCATATATTTT. Translated: CAWSGGQGGNTIYF. The genes are TRBV30 and TRBJ1-3, with 9 bases lining up with TRBD1. V was pared by 1 base and J by 3 bases, with 1 base of the junction left unmatched. There are 14 residues in the CDR3. The germline gives CDR1 GTSNPN, CDR2 SVGIG (reference sequence).

The rearrangement uses TRBV5-6 and TRBJ1-3, with D perhaps TRBD1 (5 bases). The CDR3 length is 15 residues. The germline V gene encodes CDR1 SGHDT and CDR2 YYEEEE. V was shortened by 0 bases and J by 0 bases, with 7 bases between the two germline ends. CDR3 coding DNA: TGTGCCAGCAGCTTGGGGGACTTCTCTGGAAACACCATATATTTT. Its translation: CASSLGDFSGNTIYF.

The DNA of the CDR3 is TGTGCCAGCAGCCGCTCGGGACAGGGCCGTGAAGCTTTCTTT. This codes for CASSRSGQGREAFF. The chain couples TRBV6-5 to TRBJ1-1; TRBD1 matches at 9 bases. J was trimmed by 7 bases and V by 6 bases; bases with no gene match: 9. Germline loops: CDR1 MNHEY, CDR2 SVGAGI. CDR3 length: 14 residues.